One sample yielded the 15 T cell receptor beta chains listed below, sequenced in a study of shared clonotypes between healthy human individuals. TCRdb's copy holds only in-frame clones and misses some; the assay was immunoSEQ multiplex PCR. This sample carries roughly 2,300,000 clones, about 90% of them seen once, and the ten largest clones take more than 0.35%. Material: naive CD4+ T cells from PBMCs. Subset in this sample: CD45RA+ positively selected. Receptor source: a man younger than 35 in good health. Some clones in this sample may be carry-over from other donors' samples.

The J gene is TRBJ1-5, the V gene TRBV15, with 9 bases that match TRBD1. This CDR3 has 16 residues. CDR1 and CDR2 from the germline V gene are LNHNV and YYDKDF (reference sequence). V dropped 4 bases and J dropped 6; count of bases not matched to a gene: 10. CDR3 loop: CATSKATGGGGQPQHF. CDR3 nucleotides: TGTGCCACCAGCAAAGCCACAGGGGGCGGAGGTCAGCCCCAGCATTTT.

The chain recombines TRBV5-4 with TRBJ1-1; TRBD1 matches at 10 bases. V shed 1 base, J shed 8 bases, and the junction held 8 bases outside the gene matches. The CDR3 consists of 15 residues. The germline V gene has CDR1 SGHNT and CDR2 YYREEE (reference sequence). The CDR3: CASSLRTGGLFEAFF. The CDR3 nucleotides are TGTGCCAGCAGCTTGAGGACAGGGGGTTTATTCGAAGCTTTCTTT. The full variable domain, in which reference TRBV5-4 and TRBJ1-1 provide the parts outside the CDR3, is ETGVTQSPTHLIKTRGQQVTLRCSSQSGHNTVSWYQQALGQGPQFIFQYYREEENGRGNFPPRFSGLQFPNYSSELNVNALELDDSALYLCASSLRTGGLFEAFFGQGTRLTVV.

This clone was observed once. Additional DNA sequences in this sample encode the identical CDR3. The chain uses TRBV28 and TRBJ2-7, with D uncertain. The CDR3 is 14 residues long. The ends were cut back, 2 bases at V and 2 bases at J, with 10 bases in the middle. Germline V lookup: CDR1 MDHEN, CDR2 SYDVKM. The CDR3, as DNA: TGTGCCAGCAGTTTAACCGGGCCTCCCTACGAGCAGTACTTC. Translated, it gives CASSLTGPPYEQYF.

The rearrangement joins TRBV6-6 to TRBJ2-3; D call uncertain. Per the germline V gene, CDR1 is MNHNY and CDR2 is SVGAGI (reference sequence). Trimming took 9 bases from V and 5 from J, leaving 6 bases between them. This CDR3 is 10 amino acids long. The CDR3 region is CASTGDTQYF. DNA for the CDR3: TGTGCCAGTACCGGAGATACGCAGTATTTT.

This clone was seen just once. This chain links TRBV27 with TRBJ2-7; D not resolved. Trimming stripped 4 bases from V and 2 bases from J, with 15 bases between. The CDR3 loop spans 15 amino acids. Germline CDR1 reads MNHEY; CDR2 reads SMNVEV (reference sequence). This CDR3 reads CASSYDSVSPYEQYF. The CDR3, as DNA: TGTGCCAGCAGTTATGACTCGGTGAGTCCCTACGAGCAGTACTTC.

As regards this clone: This specimen includes other DNA sequences encoding the same CDR3. The gene calls are TRBV30 and TRBJ1-2; D not resolved. Germline CDR1 reads GTSNPN; CDR2 reads SVGIG (reference sequence). V dropped 0 bases and J dropped 2 bases, with 7 bases sitting between them. The CDR3 spans 13 residues. The CDR3 is CAWSVGQNYGYTF. The CDR3 DNA sequence: TGTGCCTGGAGTGTAGGCCAGAACTATGGCTACACCTTC. Full variable domain (rest looked up from reference TRBV30 and TRBJ1-2): SQTIHQWPATLVQPVGSPLSLECTVEGTSNPNLYWYRQAAGRGLQLLFYSVGIGQISSEVPQNLSASRPQDRQFILSSKKLLLSDSGFYLCAWSVGQNYGYTFGSGTRLTVV.

V gene TRBV7-8 combines with J gene TRBJ2-2; a possible D gene is TRBD1 (6 bases). Trimming shortened V by 4 bases and J by 3 bases, and 18 bases separated the two germline ends. The CDR3 has 17 amino acids. Germline V gives CDR1 SGHVS, CDR2 FQNEAQ. DNA of the CDR3: TGTGCCAGCAGCTACACAGGGCCTCCTGTAGACACCGGGGAGCTGTTTTTT. This codes for CASSYTGPPVDTGELFF.

This clone has just one count. The rearrangement links TRBV12-2 to TRBJ1-5. TRBV12-2 is annotated as a pseudogene. The CDR3 totals 14 residues. CDR3 coding DNA: TGTGCAAGTCCCCTTAGCGCCGTCAATCAGCCCCAGCATTTT. This gives the protein CASPLSAVNQPQHF.

This clone has only a few counts. The chain has TRBV2 and TRBJ1-1, with D perhaps matching TRBD1 (6 bases). The V end was cut by 5 bases, the J end by 4 bases, with 11 bases between. Germline CDR1 reads SNHLY; CDR2 reads FYNNEI. The CDR3 extends over 13 amino acids. CDR3 loop: CASSQGKGTEAFF. The CDR3 DNA reads as TGTGCCAGCAGTCAGGGGAAGGGCACTGAAGCTTTCTTT.

The V and J genes are TRBV5-1 and TRBJ2-5; no clear D gene. Gene TRBJ2-7 matches the end of the DNA better, so the J call may be wrong. Germline lookup yields CDR1 SGHRS and CDR2 YFSETQ. The CDR3 is made up of 13 amino acids. The CDR3 protein is CASSLGQTGEQYF. The CDR3 region has the DNA TGCGCCAGCAGCTTGGGGCAGACGGGCGAGCAGTACTTC.

The chain is built from TRBV5-1 and TRBJ2-6; D is unresolved. The CDR3 runs 18 residues. The ends were cut back, 4 bases at V and 0 bases at J, with 17 bases in the middle. Germline V gives CDR1 SGHRS, CDR2 YFSETQ. CDR3 DNA sequence: TGCGCCAGCAGCCTTCTAACTGGAAAGAGCTCTGGGGCCAACGTCCTGACTTTC. It translates to CASSLLTGKSSGANVLTF. The whole variable domain, remainder taken from reference TRBV5-1 and TRBJ2-6, is KAGVTQTPRYLIKTRGQQVTLSCSPISGHRSVSWYQQTPGQGLQFLFEYFSETQRNKGNFPGRFSGRQFSNSRSEMNVSTLELGDSALYLCASSLLTGKSSGANVLTFGAGSRLTVL.

The chain carries TRBV6-6 and TRBJ1-1; TRBD1 matches 7 bases. Germline-derived CDR1 and CDR2 are MNHNY and SVGAGI (reference sequence). This CDR3 has 14 amino acids. V lost 5 bases, J lost 3 bases, and 6 bases stayed unmatched. The CDR3 sequence: CASSTGTAYTEAFF. The CDR3, as DNA: TGTGCCAGCAGTACCGGGACAGCCTACACTGAAGCTTTCTTT.

This chain uses TRBV2 with TRBJ2-5, with TRBD1 matching over 7 bases. Germline values: CDR1 SNHLY, CDR2 FYNNEI. This CDR3 has 12 amino acids. V lost 7 bases and J lost 4; bases outside the gene matches: 3. This CDR3 is CASKTGSETQYF. The DNA for the CDR3 is TGTGCCAGCAAGACAGGGTCAGAGACCCAGTACTTC.

The chain uses TRBV25-1 and TRBJ2-6; TRBD2 aligns across 7 bases. Germline-derived CDR1 and CDR2 are MGHDK and SYGVNS. The junction had 6 bases not matched to a gene; V was cut back by 8 bases and J by 2 bases. The CDR3 has 15 residues. This chain's CDR3 is CASRPRGAGANVLTF. CDR3 sequence (DNA): TGTGCCAGCCGCCCTCGGGGGGCTGGGGCCAACGTCCTGACTTTC.

The chain recombines TRBV2 with TRBJ1-3; TRBD1 agrees at 9 bases. V shed 5 bases and J 15 bases; nucleotides not matched to a gene: 5. CDR3 size: 11 residues. Germline V gene data show CDR1 as SNHLY and CDR2 as FYNNEI. The CDR3 reads CASSIWDREYF. In nucleotides, the CDR3 is TGTGCCAGCAGTATATGGGACAGGGAATATTTT.